In its sample, the clone carrying this T cell receptor beta chain was seen a few times. What it binds is unknown. The gene names here belong to mouse. The read gets to within 4 residues of the CDR3 end, and the germline J gene fills in the rest. Cell sorting was performed on pooled cutaneous lymph node cells with CD4, CD8alpha, NKG2D, NKG2ACE and other markers. RNA extraction was followed by reverse transcription into cDNA, which acted as the sequencing template. Produced via immunoSEQ multiplex PCR; TCRdb's table is partial and in-frame only. Recorded here are under 350,000 clones, none singletons. These data are taken from a study of CD8+ T cells in alopecia areata. Whole-study context: C3H/HeJ donors with spontaneous alopecia, roughly 6-12 months old, supplied skin grafts to 7-10-week-old female C3H/HeJ mice. Study-wide points: Scalp sequencing also captures normal skin's resident alphabeta T cells.

CDR1 and CDR2 from the germline V gene are MSHET and SYDVDS. CDR3 size: 14 residues. Trimming cost V 6 bases and J 0 bases, with 10 bases left between them. The sequenced sample was CD4+ T cells sorted from a lymph node. The source is a C3H/HeJ mouse with alopecia areata. For this mouse line, the MHC haplotype is H2-k. The genes are TRBV29 and TRBJ2-3; a possible D gene is TRBD1 (6 bases). Partial CDR3 DNA: TGTGCTAGCAGGGGGACATCTAGTGCAGAA. Its protein is CASRGTSSAE. The whole CDR3 is CASRGTSSAETLYF. Together with reference TRBV29 and TRBJ2-3, the CDR3 gives the full variable domain: DMKVTQMPRYLIKRMGENVLLECGQDMSHETMYWYRQDPGLGLQLIYISYDVDSNSEGDIPKGYRVSRKKREHFSLILDSAKTNQTSVYFCASRGTSSAETLYFGSGTRLTVL.